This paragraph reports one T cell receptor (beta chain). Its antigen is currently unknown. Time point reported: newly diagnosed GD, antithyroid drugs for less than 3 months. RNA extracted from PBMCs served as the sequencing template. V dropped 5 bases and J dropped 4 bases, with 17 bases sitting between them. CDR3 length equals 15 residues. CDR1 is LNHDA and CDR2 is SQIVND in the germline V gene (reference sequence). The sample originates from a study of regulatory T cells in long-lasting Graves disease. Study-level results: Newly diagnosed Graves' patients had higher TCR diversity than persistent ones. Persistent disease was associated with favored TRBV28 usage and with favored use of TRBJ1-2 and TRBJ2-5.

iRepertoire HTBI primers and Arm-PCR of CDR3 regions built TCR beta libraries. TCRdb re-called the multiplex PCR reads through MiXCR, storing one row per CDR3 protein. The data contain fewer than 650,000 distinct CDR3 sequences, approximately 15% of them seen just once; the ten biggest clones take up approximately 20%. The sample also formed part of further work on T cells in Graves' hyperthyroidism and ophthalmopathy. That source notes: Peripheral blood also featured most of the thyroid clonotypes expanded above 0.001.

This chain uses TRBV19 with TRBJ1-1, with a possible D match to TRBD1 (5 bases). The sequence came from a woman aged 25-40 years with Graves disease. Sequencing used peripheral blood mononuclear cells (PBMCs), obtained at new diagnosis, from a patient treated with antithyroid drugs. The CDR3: CASSLFGTQSTEAFF. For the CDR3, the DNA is TGTGCCAGTAGTCTTTTCGGGACCCAGAGCACTGAAGCTTTCTTT. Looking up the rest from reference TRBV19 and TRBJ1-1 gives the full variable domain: DGGITQSPKYLFRKEGQNVTLSCEQNLNHDAMYWYRQDPGQGLRLIYYSQIVNDFQKGDIAEGYSVSREKKESFPLTVTSAQKNPTAFYLCASSLFGTQSTEAFFGQGTRLTVV.